Ten or more counts support the clone carrying this T cell receptor beta chain. Its antigen is unidentified. Unique molecular identifiers were affixed to single, distinct cDNA molecules. TCRdb re-derived calls from the 5' RACE reads in MiXCR, one entry per CDR3 protein. The table shows about 19,000 distinct CDR3 sequences, with about 4% occurring only once. The source of the sample is a study of early T cells in non-severe SARS-CoV-2 infection. Study-level background: Bulk RNA from unsorted whole blood was sequenced; chains were unpaired. Study observations and caveats: Lookups in VDJdb leaned toward anti-spike CD8 responses and missed private and CD4 specificities.

The source material was whole blood. The clonotype comes from an adult who was a healthcare worker with PCR-confirmed SARS-CoV-2 infection or an uninfected control (not recorded which).

CDR3 sequence reads: CASSQGLGRGNTEAFF. CDR3 nucleotides: TGTGCCAGCAGCCAAGGGCTGGGCCGGGGGAACACTGAAGCTTTCTTT. The chain links TRBV4-2 to TRBJ1-1; D not certain. V dropped 1 base and J dropped 1 base, with 13 bases sitting between them. This CDR3 has 16 amino acids. Looked up from germline, CDR1 is LGHNA and CDR2 is YNFKEQ.